This entry features one TCR beta chain sequence. Its antigen target is currently unknown. Base qualities were left out, and no much larger clone turns up one base away. Using the deep immunoSEQ assay, TCR CDR3 regions were amplified from genomic DNA by multiplex PCR. Genomic DNA extracted from each cell subset was distributed evenly over all wells of several immunoSEQ 96-well plates, and each plate served as one replicate. Each replicate PCR for sorted subsets received around 0.2 ug genomic DNA, equal to about 29,000 T cell genomes. Purified libraries were measured with a Qubit 3.0 fluorometer, size-checked on a Bioanalyzer 2100, and measured again with the KAPA Library Quantification kit. A separate single-read 150-cycle Illumina NextSeq 550 flow cell was used to sequence each immunoSEQ 96-well plate. The original methods were these. Because only junctional sequences without quality scores were contained in the immunoSEQ output, filtering matching that applied to full-length reads could not be performed. To assign V/J genes and CDR3, sequences were annotated against IMGT germline references using PyIR, a Python wrapper for IgBLAST v1.9. Reads with weak V/J assignments (E-value above 1e-6), missing CDR3, stop codons, out-of-frame junctions, or ambiguous translated residues were removed. V3J clonotypes were defined as sequences sharing the same inferred V gene, J gene, and CDR3 amino acid sequence. Percentage overlap between repertoires was computed as shared unique clonotypes divided by the size of the smaller repertoire. RTK rarefaction, the Chao1 estimator, and Recon v2.1 estimates of unobserved clonotypes were used to assess repertoire richness. Generation probabilities for all TCRbeta clonotypes obtained by the gDNA method from a handful of donors were computed using OLGA. Here the immuneACCESS table is served through TCRdb, limited to in-frame sequences with V and J called. Missing clones are a known gap in these copies; in checked studies unresolved V genes cover under half, and the rest lacks a known reason. Clone size and V and J calls were adopted from that table, with D and trimming inferred from the DNA. The sample table shows over 2 million clones, and about 95% are seen once. The top ten clones comprise 0.9% to 1.4% of the sample.

This record comes from a study of shared clonotypes between healthy human individuals (dated by TCRdb to about 2020). Regarding the complete study: The cohort comprised a couple of women and a few men aged 18 to 49 years. Each donor's leukapheresis produced roughly between roughly 0.85 and 9 billion PBMCs. To estimate repertoire size and how much clonotype sharing occurs between individuals, the study deeply sequenced the blood TCR repertoires of several healthy adults. For each donor, three plates each were used for CD4 naive and CD4 memory, two plates were used for CD8 naive, and one plate was used for CD8 memory. Different laboratories and diverse techniques were used to prepare libraries and sequence TCR repertoires, to increase sequencing depth and limit assay-specific biases. Study-level results and caveats: Sampling was restricted to blood, and TCR repertoires in tissue are likely to differ from TCR repertoires in blood. When several donors were compared, the shared fraction of clonotypes was about 5.4% for naive CD4, 3.5% to 4% for naive CD8, roughly 2.3% for memory CD4, and 0.35% to 0.5% for memory CD8. Because the study included only a small number of donors, the genetic and exposure-history diversity represented was limited. Rarefaction of sorted-subset datasets indicated incomplete sequencing despite the large sequencing depth. Pairwise subsampling led to the expectation that sequencing depth would affect the degree of clonotype sharing among donors. Compared with non-shared clonotypes, clonotypes shared by all four sorted-subset donors had higher generation probabilities. Estimated clonotype richness was generally larger for naive than for memory subsets.

Its CDR3 holds 14 amino acids, cysteine through phenylalanine. Just the 42-base CDR3 DNA is kept, in frame starting at base 1. V is pruned by 5 bases and J by 6 bases, leaving 4 bases of the junction without a gene match. Via the germline V gene (reference sequence), CDR1 is LNHDA and CDR2 SQIVND. CD8 naive samples consisted of CD45RO-negative cells that were positively selected for CCR7, yielding a CD45RA+CCR7+ population without TemRA cells. Healthy HIV-negative adults with no recently reported acute infections or vaccinations were included as donors. Every donor was a Caucasian adult living in Nashville, Tennessee, USA. After blood collection by leukapheresis, PBMCs were isolated using Ficoll-Histopaque density gradient centrifugation and then cryopreserved in the vapor phase of liquid nitrogen. Analytical flow cytometry was used to check the purity and quantity of every magnetically sorted T cell population. From each sorted fraction, genomic DNA was isolated and quantified by UV absorbance on a Nanodrop 2000c.

Rearrangement joined TRBV19 to TRBJ2-1; the central 10 bases match TRBD2. This receptor was obtained from a man between 18 and 29 years old in good health. The specimen was naive CD8+ T cells sorted from blood. This specimen's cell subset or site label, per the study, means: CD45RA+CCR7+. The nucleotides are TGTGCCAGTAGTTACCTAGCGGGAGTCAATGAGCAGTTCTTC. Its protein is CASSYLAGVNEQFF.